This T cell receptor (beta chain) was obtained from a study (dated by TCRdb to 2022 to 2024). Results the study describes overall, beyond this receptor: Further investigation, including longitudinal sampling and assessment of a control group, is stated by the authors to be required.

The CDR3, cysteine through phenylalanine, is 17 amino acids long. Only CDR3 DNA remains: 51 bases, in frame from the first base. Compared with germline, V lacks 6 bases and J lacks 8 bases; bases without a gene match: 13. About this clone itself: Its antigen target is currently unknown. There are no base qualities to consult, and no much larger clone falls within one base.

For TCR beta sequencing, genomic DNA was taken from unsorted PBMCs, and those PBMCs had been isolated from peripheral blood. Survey-level sequencing on the immunoSEQ platform was used to profile TCR beta chain repertoires. Under the source paper's analysis protocol: CDR3 amino acid length spectratypes and V-J pairing frequencies were compared, and repertoire diversity was measured with the inverse Simpson index. TCR beta CDR3 sequences were matched against VDJdb to annotate clonotypes specific to SARS-CoV-2, CMV, influenza A and EBV. The immuneACCESS repertoire file appears here via TCRdb, limited to in-frame rearrangements. These files lack a portion of the clones; in checked studies, under half of the deficit traces to unresolved V genes, and the cause of the others is not known. V and J calls and clone size are given by that table; D and trimming were obtained from the DNA. The sample has about 68,000 clones on record, 90% to 95% of them singletons. The ten top clones hold roughly 4.5% of the sample.

This TCR came from a man aged 40-50 years with rheumatoid arthritis. The chain is assembled from TRBV5-3 and TRBJ1-6; the central 11 bases match TRBD1. TRBV5-3 is reported as an ORF; its role is uncertain. The sequencing sample was made of PBMCs. CDR3 reads: CARNPGQGACEDSPLHF. Read as DNA, the sequence is TGTGCCAGAAACCCCGGACAGGGGGCATGCGAGGATTCACCCCTCCACTTT.